This T cell receptor (beta chain) appears in the sequencing data of a study of T cells in tuberculosis. The CDR3 runs 11 residues. Per germline, CDR1 SGHTS and CDR2 YDEGEE. V was trimmed by 7 bases and J by 8 bases, leaving 7 bases between them. Regarding time point: new active TB diagnosis, blood taken before or within 7 days of starting treatment. The assay was immunoSEQ multiplex PCR, and TCRdb's table has in-frame clones only and misses some. The sample consists of tens of thousands of clones, 91% of them appearing once. The chain carries TRBV5-8 and TRBJ1-6; D gene unclear. This receptor was identified in an adult with tuberculosis. This specimen was PBMCs, taken at tuberculosis diagnosis. This chain's CDR3 is CASLRDSPLHF. CDR3 DNA: TGTGCCAGCTTGAGGGATTCACCCCTCCACTTT.